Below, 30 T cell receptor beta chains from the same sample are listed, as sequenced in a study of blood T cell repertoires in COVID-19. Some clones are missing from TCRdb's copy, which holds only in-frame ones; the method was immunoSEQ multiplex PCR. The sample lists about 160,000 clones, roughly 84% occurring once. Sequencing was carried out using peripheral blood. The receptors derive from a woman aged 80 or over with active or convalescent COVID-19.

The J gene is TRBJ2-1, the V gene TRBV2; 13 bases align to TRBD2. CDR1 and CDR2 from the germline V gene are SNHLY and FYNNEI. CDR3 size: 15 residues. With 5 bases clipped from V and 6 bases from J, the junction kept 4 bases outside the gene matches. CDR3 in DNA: TGTGCCAGCAGTTTGACTAGCGGGAGGCTCAATGAGCAGTTCTTC. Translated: CASSLTSGRLNEQFF. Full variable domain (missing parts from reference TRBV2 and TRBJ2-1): EPEVTQTPSHQVTQMGQEVILRCVPISNHLYFYWYRQILGQKVEFLVSFYNNEISEKSEIFDDQFSVERPDGSNFTLKIRSTKLEDSAMYFCASSLTSGRLNEQFFGPGTRLTVL.

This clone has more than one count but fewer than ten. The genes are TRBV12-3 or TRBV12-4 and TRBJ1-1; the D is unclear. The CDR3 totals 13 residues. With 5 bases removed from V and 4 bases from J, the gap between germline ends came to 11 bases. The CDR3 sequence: CASSPGPATEAFF. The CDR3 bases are TGTGCCAGCAGTCCCGGTCCTGCCACTGAAGCTTTCTTT.

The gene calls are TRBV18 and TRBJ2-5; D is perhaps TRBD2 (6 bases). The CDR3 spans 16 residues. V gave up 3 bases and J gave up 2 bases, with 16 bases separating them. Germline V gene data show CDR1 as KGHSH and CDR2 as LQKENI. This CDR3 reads CASSPPGTARQETQYF. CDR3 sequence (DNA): TGTGCCAGCTCACCCCCCGGGACTGCTAGACAAGAGACCCAGTACTTC.

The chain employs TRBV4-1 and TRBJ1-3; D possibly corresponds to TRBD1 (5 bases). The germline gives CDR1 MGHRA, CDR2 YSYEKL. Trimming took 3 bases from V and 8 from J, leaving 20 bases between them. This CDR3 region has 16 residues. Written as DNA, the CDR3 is TGCGCCAGCAGCCATCCTACCGGGGGGAACGTGGACACCATATATTTT. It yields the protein CASSHPTGGNVDTIYF.

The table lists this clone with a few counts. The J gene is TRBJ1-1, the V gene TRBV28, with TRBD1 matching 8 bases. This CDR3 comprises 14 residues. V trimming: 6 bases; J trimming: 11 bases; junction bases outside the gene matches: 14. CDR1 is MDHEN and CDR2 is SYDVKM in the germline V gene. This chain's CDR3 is CASRGDRSGRSAFF. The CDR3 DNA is TGTGCCAGCAGAGGGGACAGGTCGGGTAGGTCGGCTTTCTTT.

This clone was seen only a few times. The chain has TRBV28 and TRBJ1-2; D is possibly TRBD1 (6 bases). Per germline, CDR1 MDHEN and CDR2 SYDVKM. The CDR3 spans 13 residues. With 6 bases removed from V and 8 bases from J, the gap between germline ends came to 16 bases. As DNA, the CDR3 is TGTGCCAGCAGGCCCGGGGGGCGGCGGGGCTACACCTTC. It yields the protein CASRPGGRRGYTF.

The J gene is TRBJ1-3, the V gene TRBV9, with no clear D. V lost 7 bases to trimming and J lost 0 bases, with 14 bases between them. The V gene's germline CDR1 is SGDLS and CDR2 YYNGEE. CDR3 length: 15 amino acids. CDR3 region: CASARQVASGNTIYF. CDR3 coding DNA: TGTGCCAGCGCCCGCCAGGTGGCCTCTGGAAACACCATATATTTT.

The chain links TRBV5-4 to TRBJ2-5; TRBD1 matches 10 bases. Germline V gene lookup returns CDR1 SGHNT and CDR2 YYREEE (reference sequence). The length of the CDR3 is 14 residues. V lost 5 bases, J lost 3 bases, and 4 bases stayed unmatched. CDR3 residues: CASRQTGGEETQYF. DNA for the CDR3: TGTGCCAGCAGACAGACAGGGGGCGAAGAGACCCAGTACTTC.

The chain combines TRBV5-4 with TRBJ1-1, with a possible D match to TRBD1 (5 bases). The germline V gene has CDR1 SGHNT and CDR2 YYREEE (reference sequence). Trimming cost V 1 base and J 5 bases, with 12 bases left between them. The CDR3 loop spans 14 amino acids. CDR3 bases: TGTGCCAGCAGCTTGCGGGGGGTAGAGACTGAAGCTTTCTTT. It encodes CASSLRGVETEAFF.

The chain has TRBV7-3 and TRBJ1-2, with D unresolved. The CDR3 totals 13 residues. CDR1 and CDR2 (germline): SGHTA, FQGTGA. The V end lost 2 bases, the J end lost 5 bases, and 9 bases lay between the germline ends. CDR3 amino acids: CASSLSVFYGYTF. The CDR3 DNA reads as TGTGCCAGCAGCTTATCAGTCTTTTATGGCTACACCTTC.

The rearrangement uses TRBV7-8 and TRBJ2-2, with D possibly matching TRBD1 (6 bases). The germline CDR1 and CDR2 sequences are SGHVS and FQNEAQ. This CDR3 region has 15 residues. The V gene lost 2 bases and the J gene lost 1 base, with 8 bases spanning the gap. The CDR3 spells CASSLRGMNTGELFF. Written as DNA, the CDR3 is TGTGCCAGCAGCTTAAGGGGGATGAACACCGGGGAGCTGTTTTTT.

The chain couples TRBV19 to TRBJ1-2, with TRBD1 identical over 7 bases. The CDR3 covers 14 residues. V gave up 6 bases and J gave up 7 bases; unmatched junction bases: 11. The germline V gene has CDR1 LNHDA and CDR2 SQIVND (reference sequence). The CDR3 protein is CASSSTGFNRGYTF. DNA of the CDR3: TGTGCCAGTAGCTCGACAGGGTTTAATCGTGGCTACACCTTC.

CDR3 DNA sequence: TGTGCCAGCAGCCGATCCGGGACAGGGGTGTATGAGCAGTTCTTC. Its translation is CASSRSGTGVYEQFF. The rearrangement joins TRBV3-1 (or the pseudogene TRBV3-2) to TRBJ2-1; 10 bases align to TRBD1. Germline CDR1 and CDR2: LGHDT and YNNKEL (reference sequence). There are 15 residues in the CDR3. J gave up 8 bases and V 4 bases, and 8 bases lay outside the gene matches.

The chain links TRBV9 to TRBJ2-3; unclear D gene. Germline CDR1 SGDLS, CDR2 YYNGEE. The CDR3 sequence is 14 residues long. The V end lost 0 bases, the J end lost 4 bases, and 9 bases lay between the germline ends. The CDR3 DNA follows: TGTGCCAGCAGCGTAGATGGCCACCCAGATACGCAGTATTTT. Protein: CASSVDGHPDTQYF. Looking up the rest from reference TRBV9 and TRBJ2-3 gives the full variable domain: DSGVTQTPKHLITATGQRVTLRCSPRSGDLSVYWYQQSLDQGLQFLIQYYNGEERAKGNILERFSAQQFPDLHSELNLSSLELGDSALYFCASSVDGHPDTQYFGPGTRLTVL.

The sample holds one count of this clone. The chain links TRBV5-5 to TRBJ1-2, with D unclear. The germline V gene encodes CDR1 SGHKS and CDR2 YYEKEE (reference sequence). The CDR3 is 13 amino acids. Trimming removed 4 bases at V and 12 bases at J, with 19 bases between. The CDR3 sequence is CASSNVAGTPNTF. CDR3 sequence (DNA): TGTGCCAGCAGCAATGTGGCGGGAACGCCTAACACCTTC.

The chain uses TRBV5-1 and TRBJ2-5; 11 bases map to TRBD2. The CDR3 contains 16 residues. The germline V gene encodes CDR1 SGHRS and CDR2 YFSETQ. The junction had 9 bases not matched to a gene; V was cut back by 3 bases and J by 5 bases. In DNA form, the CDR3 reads TGCGCCAGCAGCTCGGGACTAGCGGATAGAGGGGAGACCCAGTACTTC. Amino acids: CASSSGLADRGETQYF.

CDR3 loop: CASSLEPGTTNSPLHF. The CDR3 nucleotides read TGCGCCAGCAGCTTGGAGCCGGGGACTACTAATTCACCCCTCCACTTT. V gene TRBV5-1 combines with J gene TRBJ1-6; possible D gene TRBD1, 5 bases. Germline V CDR1 and CDR2: SGHRS, YFSETQ. The germline V and J ends were trimmed by 0 bases and 6 bases, with 13 bases remaining between them. CDR3 length: 16 residues.

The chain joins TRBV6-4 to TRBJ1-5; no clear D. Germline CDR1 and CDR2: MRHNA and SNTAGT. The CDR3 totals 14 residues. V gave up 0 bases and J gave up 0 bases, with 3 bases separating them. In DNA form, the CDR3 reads TGTGCCAGCAGTGACTCGTATAGCAATCAGCCCCAGCATTTT. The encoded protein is CASSDSYSNQPQHF.

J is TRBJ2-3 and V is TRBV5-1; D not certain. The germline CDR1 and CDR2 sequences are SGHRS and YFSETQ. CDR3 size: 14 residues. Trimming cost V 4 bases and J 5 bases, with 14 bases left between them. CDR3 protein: CASSLKEVEDTQYF. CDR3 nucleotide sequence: TGCGCCAGCAGCCTCAAAGAGGTCGAAGATACGCAGTATTTT.

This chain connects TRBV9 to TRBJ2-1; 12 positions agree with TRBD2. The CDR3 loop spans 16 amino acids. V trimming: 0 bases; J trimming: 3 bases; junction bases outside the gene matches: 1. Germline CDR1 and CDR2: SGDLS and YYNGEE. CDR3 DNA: TGTGCCAGCAGCGTAGAGACTAGCGGGAGCTACAATGAGCAGTTCTTC. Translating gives CASSVETSGSYNEQFF.

CDR3 in DNA: TGTGCCACCAGTGAGTGGTTGCGCAATGAGCAGTTCTTC. This sequence encodes CATSEWLRNEQFF. The rearrangement uses TRBV24-1 and TRBJ2-1; unclear D gene. The germline V gene has CDR1 KGHDR and CDR2 SFDVKD. The CDR3 has 13 residues. The V and J ends lost 4 bases and 6 bases respectively, with 9 bases between them.

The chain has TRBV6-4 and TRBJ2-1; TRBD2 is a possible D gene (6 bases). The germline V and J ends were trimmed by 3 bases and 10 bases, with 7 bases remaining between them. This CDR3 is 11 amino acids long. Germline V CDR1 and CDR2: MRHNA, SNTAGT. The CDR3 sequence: CASSEGLEQFF. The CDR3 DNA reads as TGTGCCAGCAGTGAGGGACTGGAGCAGTTCTTC.

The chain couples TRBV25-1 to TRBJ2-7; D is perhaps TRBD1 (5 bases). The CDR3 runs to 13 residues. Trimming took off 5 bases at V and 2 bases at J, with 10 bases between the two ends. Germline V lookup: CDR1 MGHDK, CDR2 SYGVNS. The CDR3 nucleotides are TGTGCCAGCAGTCTTGGGGCCACCTACGAGCAGTACTTC. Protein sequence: CASSLGATYEQYF.

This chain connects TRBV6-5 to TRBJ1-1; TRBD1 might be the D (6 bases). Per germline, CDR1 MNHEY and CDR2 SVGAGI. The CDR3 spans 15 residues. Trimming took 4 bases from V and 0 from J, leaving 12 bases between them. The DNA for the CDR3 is TGTGCCAGCAGTTTTGACGACAGGTTGAACACTGAAGCTTTCTTT. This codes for CASSFDDRLNTEAFF.

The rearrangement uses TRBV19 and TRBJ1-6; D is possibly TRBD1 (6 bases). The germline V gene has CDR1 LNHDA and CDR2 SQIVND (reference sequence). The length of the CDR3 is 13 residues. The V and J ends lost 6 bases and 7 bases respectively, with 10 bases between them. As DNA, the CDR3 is TGTGCCAGTAGGCGGACAGACAATTCACCCCTCCACTTT. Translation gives CASRRTDNSPLHF.

The CDR3 nucleotides read TGTGCCAGCAGCCTACTAGCGGTAAATGAGCAGTTCTTC. This encodes CASSLLAVNEQFF. The rearrangement links TRBV3-1 (or the pseudogene TRBV3-2) to TRBJ2-1; 8 bases line up with TRBD2. The junction had 3 bases not matched to a gene; V was cut back by 4 bases and J by 7 bases. Germline V gene sequence: CDR1 LGHDT, CDR2 YNNKEL (reference sequence). The CDR3 covers 13 residues.

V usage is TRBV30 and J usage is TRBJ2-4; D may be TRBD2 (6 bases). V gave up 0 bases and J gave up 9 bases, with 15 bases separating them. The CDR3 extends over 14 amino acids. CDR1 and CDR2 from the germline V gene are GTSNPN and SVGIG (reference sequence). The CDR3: CAWSVGTPDGIQYF. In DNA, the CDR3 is TGTGCCTGGAGTGTAGGGACTCCTGACGGCATTCAGTACTTC.

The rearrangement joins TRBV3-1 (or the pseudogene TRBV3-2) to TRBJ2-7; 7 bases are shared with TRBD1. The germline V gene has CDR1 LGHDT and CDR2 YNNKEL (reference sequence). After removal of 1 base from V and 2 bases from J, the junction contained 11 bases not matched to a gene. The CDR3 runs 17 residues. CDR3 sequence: CASSQGGPRGIAYEQYF. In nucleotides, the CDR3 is TGTGCCAGCAGCCAAGGTGGCCCCAGGGGGATCGCCTACGAGCAGTACTTC.

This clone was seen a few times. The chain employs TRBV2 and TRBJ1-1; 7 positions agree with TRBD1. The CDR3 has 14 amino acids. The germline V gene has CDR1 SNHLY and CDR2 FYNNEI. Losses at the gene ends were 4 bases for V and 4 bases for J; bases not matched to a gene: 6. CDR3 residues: CASSVQGPSTEAFF. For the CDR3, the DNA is TGTGCCAGCAGTGTACAGGGGCCTTCCACTGAAGCTTTCTTT.

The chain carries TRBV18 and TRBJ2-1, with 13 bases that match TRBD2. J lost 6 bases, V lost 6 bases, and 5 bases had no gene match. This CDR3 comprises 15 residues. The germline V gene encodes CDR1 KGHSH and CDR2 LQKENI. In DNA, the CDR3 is TGTGCCAGCTCGCCCGGGACTAGCGGGATCAATGAGCAGTTCTTC. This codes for CASSPGTSGINEQFF.